Below, 26 T cell receptor beta chains from the same sample are listed, as sequenced in a study of patients and donors after allogeneic stem cell transplantation. A single record per CDR3 protein comes from TCRdb applying MiXCR to the RT-PCR reads. Of roughly 880,000 distinct CDR3 sequences listed, approximately 18% were seen once; the top ten hold around 6%. Sequenced input: blood, either unsorted or a sorted T cell fraction (not recorded which). The receptors derive from a human donor who was either an allogeneic HSCT recipient or a stem cell or donor lymphocyte infusion donor (not recorded which). It is not recorded whose cells these are; they may come from a transplant donor.

The sample holds a few counts of this clonotype. V and J are TRBV12-3 or TRBV12-4 and TRBJ2-7; TRBD1 matches at 9 bases. After removal of 5 bases from V and 3 bases from J, the junction contained 2 bases not matched to a gene. This CDR3 is built from 13 residues. CDR3 sequence reads: CASSGTGIYEQYF. The DNA for the CDR3 is TGTGCCAGCAGTGGGACAGGGATCTACGAGCAGTACTTC.

The V call is TRBV20-1, the J call TRBJ2-5; a weak D match, TRBD2 (6 bases). Trimming left V 2 bases short and J 1 base short, with 14 bases between. CDR3 size: 15 residues. CDR1 is DFQATT and CDR2 is SNEGSKA in the germline V gene (reference sequence). This chain's CDR3 is CSARRKGLRQETQYF. The DNA for the CDR3 is TGCAGTGCTAGACGAAAGGGACTCCGCCAAGAGACCCAGTACTTC.

J is TRBJ2-6 and V is TRBV24-1, with D uncertain. Germline CDR1 KGHDR, CDR2 SFDVKD. The ends were cut back, 6 bases at V and 12 bases at J, with 20 bases in the middle. The CDR3 is 15 amino acids. CDR3 nucleotides: TGTGCCACCAGTTGGTTTGATGGTGAGAGCAGCGTCCTGACTTTC. It encodes CATSWFDGESSVLTF.

This chain uses TRBV7-8 with TRBJ2-1; 9 bases line up with TRBD1. The CDR3 has 16 amino acids. Trimming cost V 5 bases and J 2 bases; bases outside gene matches: 7. CDR1 is SGHVS and CDR2 is FQNEAQ in the germline V gene. CDR3 DNA sequence: TGTGCCAGCAGCCAACCAGGGACAGGGACCTACAATGAGCAGTTCTTC. Protein: CASSQPGTGTYNEQFF.

This clonotype was seen a handful of times. The rearrangement joins TRBV11-3 to TRBJ2-7; D is unclear. CDR3 length: 11 residues. Germline values: CDR1 SGHNT, CDR2 YENEEA. The germline V and J ends were trimmed by 4 bases and 9 bases, with 10 bases remaining between them. Here the CDR3 DNA reads TGTGCCAGCAGCTCCACCCCCGCGCAGTACTTC. Protein product: CASSSTPAQYF.

J is TRBJ1-1 and V is TRBV30; D remains unclear. Germline V lookup: CDR1 GTSNPN, CDR2 SVGIG (reference sequence). Trimming took off 1 base at V and 7 bases at J, with 7 bases between the two ends. CDR3 size: 11 residues. CDR3 in DNA: TGTGCCTGGAGTGGGACTCTTGAAGCTTTCTTT. Its translation: CAWSGTLEAFF.

The V gene is TRBV10-3, the J gene TRBJ1-4; a possible D gene is TRBD1 (5 bases). The V end was cut by 10 bases, the J end by 8 bases, with 17 bases between. The CDR3 length is 13 residues. The germline CDR1 and CDR2 sequences are ENHRY and SYGVKD. The CDR3 DNA sequence: TGTGCCACGGGGCGGGGGGGAAGAGAAAAACTGTTTTTT. It specifies CATGRGGREKLFF.

This sequence joins TRBV7-9 and TRBJ2-2; 7 bases match TRBD1. V was clipped by 5 bases and J by 0 bases; unmatched bases: 3. The germline CDR1 and CDR2 sequences are SEHNR and FQNEAQ (reference sequence). The CDR3 totals 15 residues. The CDR3 spells CASSHRGPNTGELFF. As DNA, the CDR3 is TGTGCCAGCAGCCACAGGGGTCCGAACACCGGGGAGCTGTTTTTT.

This clonotype was recorded a few times. The V gene is TRBV5-1, the J gene TRBJ1-2; perhaps TRBD1 as D (5 bases). The CDR3 runs 13 residues. V lost 2 bases and J lost 4, with 9 bases in between. Germline-derived CDR1 and CDR2 are SGHRS and YFSETQ. The CDR3 reads CASSLGESYGYTF. CDR3 nucleotides: TGCGCCAGCAGCTTAGGGGAGTCCTATGGCTACACCTTC.

In its sample, this clonotype was seen a few times. CDR3 coding DNA: TGCAGTGGTACTGGACAGGAACCACGGGCTAACTATGGCTACACCTTC. Protein product: CSGTGQEPRANYGYTF. The chain links TRBV20-1 to TRBJ1-2, with 7 bases that match TRBD1. CDR3 size: 16 residues. From germline, CDR1 is DFQATT and CDR2 SNEGSKA (reference sequence). J gave up 0 bases and V 7 bases, and 14 bases lay outside the gene matches.

V and J are TRBV4-2 and TRBJ2-3; D perhaps matches TRBD2 (6 bases). Germline lookup yields CDR1 LGHNA and CDR2 YNFKEQ. The CDR3 covers 17 residues. V was shortened by 8 bases and J by 3 bases, with 24 bases between the two germline ends. CDR3 nucleotide sequence: TGTGCCAGCCAAACTGTCAATCTAGCGCAAGATACAGATACGCAGTATTTT. It codes for CASQTVNLAQDTDTQYF.

This clonotype was observed a handful of times. The chain carries TRBV7-8 and TRBJ2-3; TRBD2 agrees at 8 bases. Germline values: CDR1 SGHVS, CDR2 FQNEAQ. There are 17 residues in the CDR3. Losses at the gene ends were 3 bases for V and 1 base for J; bases not matched to a gene: 9. This CDR3 is CASSLISSGGRTDTQYF. The DNA of the CDR3 is TGTGCCAGCAGCTTGATAAGCAGCGGGGGTCGCACAGATACGCAGTATTTT.

This clonotype has only a few counts. One junction end does not reproduce the germline sequence, and a read error may be involved. The chain uses TRBV3-1 and TRBJ2-1; possible D gene TRBD2, 6 bases. CDR1 LGHDT and CDR2 YNNKEL come from the germline V gene (reference sequence). CDR3 length: 12 residues. Written as DNA, the CDR3 is TGTGCCAGCAGCCATGGAACGGGAGTCGGGGTCTTC. Its translation is CASSHGTGVGVF.

This sequence joins TRBV20-1 and TRBJ2-3, with D perhaps being TRBD1 or TRBD2 (7 bases each). Trimming removed 3 bases at V and 2 bases at J, with 15 bases between. The CDR3 spans 15 residues. In germline, CDR1 is DFQATT, CDR2 SNEGSKA (reference sequence). CDR3 sequence (DNA): TGCAGTGCTAGGGGACAGCGGGGATACACAGATACGCAGTATTTT. This codes for CSARGQRGYTDTQYF.

V and J are TRBV4-2 and TRBJ1-1; tentatively, D is TRBD1 (6 bases). The ends were cut back, 0 bases at V and 5 bases at J, with 10 bases in the middle. CDR3 length: 14 amino acids. Germline V gene data show CDR1 as LGHNA and CDR2 as YNFKEQ. CDR3 nucleotide sequence: TGTGCCAGCAGCCAAGACGCAGGGGAGACTGAAGCTTTCTTT. Its translation: CASSQDAGETEAFF.

This clonotype was seen a handful of times. This chain connects TRBV20-1 to TRBJ2-5, with 7 bases aligning to TRBD2. The length of the CDR3 is 12 residues. CDR1 is DFQATT, CDR2 SNEGSKA, per germline (reference sequence). V lost 5 bases and J lost 5; bases outside the gene matches: 5. The CDR3, as DNA: TGCAGTGCTCGCGGGACTATGGAGACCCAGTACTTC. It yields the protein CSARGTMETQYF.

This clonotype has just a few counts. The chain joins TRBV5-1 to TRBJ2-5; D is uncertain. Trimming removed 4 bases from V and 1 base from J, with 11 bases in between. Germline lookup yields CDR1 SGHRS and CDR2 YFSETQ. The CDR3 is made up of 14 amino acids. In DNA, the CDR3 is TGCGCCAGCAGCCTGCCGACCCCCCAAGAGACCCAGTACTTC. Encoded protein: CASSLPTPQETQYF.

This rearrangement joins TRBV7-3 to TRBJ2-6; a weak D match, TRBD1 (6 bases). CDR3 length: 17 residues. Trimming left V 5 bases short and J 1 base short, with 15 bases between. CDR1 SGHTA and CDR2 FQGTGA come from the germline V gene. As DNA, the CDR3 is TGTGCCAGCAGCACCCTTACAGGGAAGTCTGGGGCCAACGTCCTGACTTTC. Protein product: CASSTLTGKSGANVLTF.

There are a few counts of this clonotype. The V gene is TRBV25-1, the J gene TRBJ1-5; no definite D call. There are 15 residues in the CDR3. Germline V CDR1 and CDR2: MGHDK, SYGVNS. Trimming cost V 4 bases and J 3 bases, with 13 bases left between them. The CDR3 loop is CASSGSGRVNQPQHF. For the CDR3, the DNA is TGTGCCAGCAGTGGATCGGGCAGAGTCAATCAGCCCCAGCATTTT.

This clonotype was counted between two and nine times. V gene TRBV7-8 combines with J gene TRBJ2-1; D not resolved. The germline V gene has CDR1 SGHVS and CDR2 FQNEAQ. Trimming removed 5 bases at V and 0 bases at J, with 11 bases between. The CDR3 length is 15 residues. The CDR3 DNA follows: TGTGCCAGCAGCCGGACCACCGACTCCTACAATGAGCAGTTCTTC. Translating gives CASSRTTDSYNEQFF.

This clonotype was recorded at least ten times. The chain combines TRBV29-1 with TRBJ2-1; D may be TRBD1 (6 bases). The CDR3 runs to 14 residues. The V gene lost 8 bases and the J gene lost 0 bases, with 14 bases spanning the gap. The germline CDR1 and CDR2 sequences are SQVTM and ANQGSEA. The CDR3: CSLGGGLSYNEQFF. The CDR3 DNA sequence: TGCAGCTTAGGTGGGGGCCTCTCCTACAATGAGCAGTTCTTC.

This clonotype has only a few counts. The V and J genes are TRBV7-6 and TRBJ2-1; D is possibly TRBD1 or TRBD2 (6 bases each). This CDR3 spans 14 amino acids. Trimming cost V 1 base and J 8 bases, with 12 bases left between them. CDR1 and CDR2 (germline): SGHVS, FNYEAQ. The CDR3 nucleotides are TGTGCCAGCAGCTTAGGGGGGGCCAACGATGAGCAGTTCTTC. It codes for CASSLGGANDEQFF.

V and J are TRBV28 and TRBJ1-5; the match to TRBD1 covers 7 bases. V was pared by 6 bases and J by 7 bases, with 9 bases of the junction left unmatched. The CDR3 loop spans 14 amino acids. The germline CDR1 and CDR2 sequences are MDHEN and SYDVKM. CDR3 nucleotide sequence: TGTGCCAGCAGGCGAGACAGGGCCGGACAGCCCCAGCATTTT. Translated, it gives CASRRDRAGQPQHF.

The chain employs TRBV7-8 and TRBJ1-2; D uncertain. The V gene lost 3 bases and the J gene lost 8 bases, with 16 bases spanning the gap. This CDR3 is 14 amino acids long. Germline CDR1 is SGHVS and CDR2 is FQNEAQ. CDR3 sequence (DNA): TGTGCCAGCAGCTTCGAGGAGTTTTCAATAGGCTACACCTTC. Its translation is CASSFEEFSIGYTF.

This clonotype occurred a few times. The chain joins TRBV6-2 or TRBV6-3 to TRBJ2-2, with 9 bases matching TRBD2. CDR3 length: 17 amino acids. J lost 5 bases, V lost 9 bases, and 16 bases had no gene match. Per germline, CDR1 MNHEY and CDR2 SVGEGT. CDR3 sequence reads: CASLSPGLALVTGELFF. The CDR3 bases are TGTGCCAGTTTGTCTCCGGGACTAGCATTAGTAACCGGGGAGCTGTTTTTT.

The count of this clonotype is one. The gene calls are TRBV4-3 and TRBJ1-1; a weak D match, TRBD1 (5 bases). The CDR3 has 16 residues. Trimming removed 1 base from V and 1 base from J, with 13 bases in between. The germline gives CDR1 LGHNA, CDR2 YSLEER. This CDR3 reads CASSQGPGTANTEAFF. The DNA for the CDR3 is TGCGCCAGCAGCCAAGGCCCCGGGACCGCGAACACTGAAGCTTTCTTT.